Below are 26 T cell receptor beta chains sequenced from a single sample in a study of molecular identifiers for immune sequencing clone quantification. TCRdb reprocessed the PCR reads via MiXCR and lists one record per CDR3 protein. The table includes about 640,000 distinct CDR3 sequences, nearly 20% detected once. The specimen sequenced was naive CD8+ T cells from blood, with Jurkat cell RNA spiked in. Documented subset: FACS-sorted CD8+CD4-CCR7+CD45RA+ naive T cells. The receptors shown here come from a human donor in good health. Some libraries in this study had Jurkat cell RNA spiked in.

This clonotype occurred many times. This sequence joins TRBV5-6 and TRBJ2-2, with D perhaps TRBD1 (5 bases). The CDR3 has 15 residues. Germline lookup yields CDR1 SGHDT and CDR2 YYEEEE. Trimming took 2 bases from V and 3 from J, leaving 11 bases between them. The CDR3 nucleotides are TGTGCCAGCAGCTTTTTGGACAACTACACCGGGGAGCTGTTTTTT. Protein: CASSFLDNYTGELFF.

The gene calls are TRBV27 and TRBJ2-1; unclear D gene. Trimming removed 5 bases from V and 6 bases from J, with 11 bases in between. The CDR3 loop spans 13 amino acids. The germline CDR1 and CDR2 sequences are MNHEY and SMNVEV (reference sequence). CDR3 amino acids: CASSLYNGNEQFF. CDR3 coding DNA: TGTGCCAGCAGTCTCTACAATGGCAATGAGCAGTTCTTC.

A few counts support this clonotype. The chain joins TRBV5-8 to TRBJ2-7; 9 bases map to TRBD2. Germline CDR1 SGHTS, CDR2 YDEGEE. V was pared by 4 bases and J by 0 bases, with 8 bases of the junction left unmatched. This CDR3 contains 16 residues. CDR3 sequence: CASSLSVLAGSYEQYF. CDR3 DNA: TGTGCCAGCAGCCTCTCGGTACTAGCGGGCTCCTACGAGCAGTACTTC.

To note about this clonotype: This may come from a read error, since a much larger clone is one base off. The V gene is TRBV7-6, the J gene TRBJ2-1; D gene unclear. Germline V gene lookup returns CDR1 SGHVS and CDR2 FNYEAQ. The CDR3 sequence is 15 residues long. The DNA of the CDR3 is TGTGCCAGCAGCTTAGTGGGTGACGAATACAATGAGCAGTCCTTC. This gives the protein CASSLVGDEYNEQSF. The variable domain in full, completed from reference TRBV7-6 and TRBJ2-1, reads GAGVSQSPRYKVTKRGQDVALRCDPISGHVSLYWYRQALGQGPEFLTYFNYEAQQDKSGLPNDRFSAERPEGSISTLTIQRTEQRDSAMYRCASSLVGDEYNEQSFGPGTRLTVL.

This clonotype showed up just a few times. This chain connects TRBV4-1 to TRBJ2-2; D tentatively fits TRBD1 or TRBD2 (5 bases each). The length of the CDR3 is 15 residues. V lost 5 bases and J lost 1, with 11 bases in between. The germline CDR1 and CDR2 sequences are MGHRA and YSYEKL. The CDR3 region has the DNA TGCGCCAGCAGCATGACAGCGGAGAACACCGGGGAGCTGTTTTTT. Translated, it gives CASSMTAENTGELFF.

This clonotype was seen at least ten times. The chain combines TRBV5-4 with TRBJ1-2; TRBD1 agrees at 9 bases. The germline CDR1 and CDR2 sequences are SGHNT and YYREEE (reference sequence). The CDR3 sequence is 15 residues long. Germline trimming cut 4 bases from V and 4 bases from J; bases unmatched to any gene: 8. The CDR3: CASSPGQGRSYGYTF. CDR3 DNA sequence: TGTGCCAGCAGCCCCGGACAGGGGAGGTCCTATGGCTACACCTTC.

V and J are TRBV5-1 and TRBJ2-2; 9 bases line up with TRBD2. The CDR3 runs 16 residues. Per germline, CDR1 SGHRS and CDR2 YFSETQ. Trimming removed 4 bases from V and 4 bases from J; junction bases left unmatched: 8. The CDR3 nucleotides read TGCGCCAGCAGCCCCCCGGCTAGCGGGATCACCGGGGAGCTGTTTTTT. This encodes CASSPPASGITGELFF. Based on the CDR3 plus reference TRBV5-1 and TRBJ2-2, the full variable domain is KAGVTQTPRYLIKTRGQQVTLSCSPISGHRSVSWYQQTPGQGLQFLFEYFSETQRNKGNFPGRFSGRQFSNSRSEMNVSTLELGDSALYLCASSPPASGITGELFFGEGSRLTVL.

The CDR3 DNA reads as TGCGCCAGCAGCCAAGCCCACAGGGGAGGAGGAGTCTACGAGCAGTACTTC. It is translated as CASSQAHRGGGVYEQYF. The V and J genes are TRBV4-3 and TRBJ2-7, with D possibly being TRBD1 (7 bases). Germline CDR1 and CDR2: LGHNA and YSLEER. V was cut by 1 base and J by 3 bases, with 19 bases left in between. CDR3 length: 17 amino acids.

Comments on this clonotype: Given a much more abundant clone one base away, this may be a read error. The gene calls are TRBV20-1 and TRBJ1-5, with 7 bases fitting TRBD1. Germline V lookup: CDR1 DFQATT, CDR2 SNEGSKA (reference sequence). The trim removed 3 bases at V and 5 bases at J, leaving 7 bases unmatched. This CDR3 spans 14 amino acids. CDR3 nucleotide sequence: TGCAGTGCTAGTGACGGGACAGACGATCAGCCCCAGCATTTT. Translated, it gives CSASDGTDDQPQHF.

This clonotype was counted only a few times. The chain is built from TRBV4-2 and TRBJ1-5, with 7 bases matching TRBD1. With V trimmed by 2 bases and J by 0 bases, 10 bases remained unmatched. The germline gives CDR1 LGHNA, CDR2 YNFKEQ. The CDR3 loop spans 18 amino acids. The CDR3: CASSQPFVDRVSNQPQHF. CDR3 nucleotide sequence: TGTGCCAGCAGCCAACCATTCGTAGACAGGGTTAGCAATCAGCCCCAGCATTTT.

This clonotype was found many times. The chain couples TRBV12-3 or TRBV12-4 to TRBJ2-3, with TRBD1 matching 9 bases. The junction had 13 bases not matched to a gene; V was cut back by 6 bases and J by 6 bases. The CDR3 contains 16 residues. CDR3 bases: TGTGCCAGCAGCCCTCCCCGGGACAGGGAACTCGATACGCAGTATTTT. Residues: CASSPPRDRELDTQYF.

Notes on this clonotype: A much larger clonotype is one base distant, so this may be a read error. The V gene is TRBV7-2, the J gene TRBJ2-5; tentatively, D is TRBD1 (5 bases). The V gene's germline CDR1 is SGHTA and CDR2 FQGNSA. The CDR3 sequence is 15 residues long. The V end was cut by 6 bases, the J end by 2 bases, with 16 bases between. The CDR3 sequence is CASRGATTVQETQYF. CDR3 nucleotides: TGTGCCAGCAGAGGAGCAACGACAGTTCAAGAGACCCAGTACTTC.

This clonotype was counted between two and nine times. This chain joins TRBV20-1 and TRBJ1-2; a possible D gene is TRBD1 (5 bases). This CDR3 contains 15 residues. Germline lookup yields CDR1 DFQATT and CDR2 SNEGSKA (reference sequence). V lost 0 bases, J lost 6 bases, and 17 bases lay in between. This chain's CDR3 is CSARDLEAGYHGYTF. The CDR3 coding sequence is TGCAGTGCTAGAGACCTCGAGGCAGGGTATCATGGCTACACCTTC.

This clonotype was recorded a few times. The rearrangement joins TRBV5-4 to TRBJ2-7, with 10 nucleotides matching TRBD2. V trimming: 4 bases; J trimming: 7 bases; junction bases outside the gene matches: 8. The CDR3 runs 14 residues. Per germline, CDR1 SGHNT and CDR2 YYREEE (reference sequence). This CDR3 is CASSHGTSEREQYF. The DNA of the CDR3 is TGTGCCAGCAGCCACGGGACTAGCGAAAGGGAGCAGTACTTC.

About this clonotype: This could be a read error, since a much larger clone is one nucleotide away. The rearrangement uses TRBV7-9 and TRBJ2-7; TRBD2 matches at 8 bases. The length of the CDR3 is 16 residues. V was clipped by 5 bases and J by 1 base; unmatched bases: 10. Germline values: CDR1 SEHNR, CDR2 FQNEAQ (reference sequence). CDR3 in amino acids: CASSARGLGDSYEQYF. In DNA, the CDR3 is TGTGCCAGCAGCGCCCGGGGACTAGGGGATTCCTACGAGCAGTACTTC.

V and J are TRBV6-1 and TRBJ1-1, with D possibly matching TRBD1 (5 bases). The germline V gene encodes CDR1 MNHNS and CDR2 SASEGT. The CDR3 runs 18 residues. Trimming took 0 bases from V and 4 from J, leaving 21 bases between them. CDR3: CASSEASGLSLGTTEAFF. The CDR3 nucleotides read TGTGCCAGCAGTGAAGCTTCTGGTTTATCTTTAGGGACCACTGAAGCTTTCTTT.

A word on this clonotype: A read error may be the cause here, since a much bigger clone is one base away. The chain uses TRBV24-1 and TRBJ2-2; the D is unclear. Per the germline V gene, CDR1 is KGHDR and CDR2 is SFDVKD. CDR3 length: 14 residues. CDR3 sequence (DNA): TGTGCCACCAGTGGTTTGATGCTGTCCGGGGAGCTGTTTTTT. Its translation is CATSGLMLSGELFF.

A word on this clonotype: This may arise from a read error, as a much more abundant clone is one base away. V usage is TRBV12-3 or TRBV12-4 and J usage is TRBJ1-2; no definite D call. The CDR3 runs to 16 residues. Trimming cost V 4 bases and J 0 bases, with 15 bases left between them. DNA for the CDR3: TGTGCCAGCAGTTCAAGTCGAGGACCAACTAACTATGGCTACACCTTC. Protein: CASSSSRGPTNYGYTF.

With regard to this clonotype: A read error may account for a junction end that differs from germline. The V call is TRBV6-5, the J call TRBJ2-2; maybe TRBD1 (6 bases). Germline values: CDR1 MNHEY, CDR2 SVGAGI. The CDR3 spans 16 residues. DNA of the CDR3: TGTGCCAGCAGTTACGGACAGTGGCCAAACACCAGGGAGCTGTTTTTT. Translating gives CASSYGQWPNTRELFF.

This clonotype showed up many times. The rearrangement links TRBV3-1 to TRBJ2-3, with D perhaps TRBD2 (5 bases). Germline V gives CDR1 LGHDT, CDR2 YNNKEL (reference sequence). The CDR3 loop spans 15 amino acids. Trimming cost V 1 base and J 6 bases, with 14 bases left between them. CDR3 residues: CASSQVEVLGDTQYF. The CDR3 DNA sequence: TGTGCCAGCAGCCAAGTGGAGGTTCTGGGGGATACGCAGTATTTT.

In its sample, this clonotype was seen many times. The CDR3 is CATRGQRNTEAFF. DNA for the CDR3: TGTGCCACCAGGGGACAGAGGAACACTGAAGCTTTCTTT. This chain uses TRBV24-1 with TRBJ1-1, with 7 bases that match TRBD1. V was clipped by 7 bases and J by 1 base; unmatched bases: 2. This CDR3 region has 13 residues. Looked up from germline, CDR1 is KGHDR and CDR2 is SFDVKD.

This clonotype was recorded at least ten times. V is TRBV29-1 and J is TRBJ1-2; TRBD1 aligns across 8 bases. Losses at the gene ends were 0 bases for V and 4 bases for J; bases not matched to a gene: 16. This CDR3 has 18 amino acids. From germline, CDR1 is SQVTM and CDR2 ANQGSEA. The CDR3 nucleotides read TGCAGCGTTGAAGATAGGGCAGGGGGCAGATTCCCCTCCTATGGCTACACCTTC. It yields the protein CSVEDRAGGRFPSYGYTF.

Worth noting for this clonotype: This may arise from a read error, as a much more abundant clone is one base away. The rearrangement joins TRBV20-1 to TRBJ1-1; D remains unclear. V shed 6 bases and J shed 6 bases, with 11 bases lying between them. CDR1 and CDR2 from the germline V gene are DFQATT and SNEGSKA (reference sequence). The CDR3 contains 11 residues. CDR3 nucleotides: TGCAGTGCCGCAGGAAGCCCTGAAGCTTTCTTT. Protein: CSAAGSPEAFF.

This clonotype was recorded many times. In nucleotides, the CDR3 is TGTGCCAGCAGTCCGTGGACTAGCGGAGCACTCACAGATACGCAGTATTTT. It is translated as CASSPWTSGALTDTQYF. The chain employs TRBV27 and TRBJ2-3; 10 bases map to TRBD2. The V and J ends lost 5 bases and 2 bases, in that order; junction bases with no gene match: 10. Germline values: CDR1 MNHEY, CDR2 SMNVEV (reference sequence). The CDR3 runs 17 residues.

In its sample, this clonotype was seen many times. V usage is TRBV30 and J usage is TRBJ2-3, with D perhaps matching TRBD1 (6 bases). Germline CDR1 GTSNPN, CDR2 SVGIG (reference sequence). The CDR3 contains 12 residues. V lost 3 bases and J 8 bases, leaving 12 bases between the germline ends. The CDR3 here is CAWSPTGITQYF. The CDR3 region has the DNA TGTGCCTGGAGCCCAACAGGGATTACGCAGTATTTT.

This clonotype was detected a few times. The rearrangement uses TRBV4-3 and TRBJ2-7; 8 nucleotides match TRBD2. In germline, CDR1 is LGHNA, CDR2 YSLEER. CDR3 length: 15 residues. After removal of 5 bases from V and 5 bases from J, the junction contained 11 bases not matched to a gene. The CDR3 loop reads CASSIGRGMGDEQYF. CDR3 sequence (DNA): TGCGCCAGCAGCATCGGGAGGGGGATGGGAGACGAGCAGTACTTC.